Listed below are T cell receptor beta chains from one sample, sequenced in a study of cytomegalovirus exposure and HLA in healthy donors. The data were produced by immunoSEQ multiplex PCR, yet TCRdb's version contains in-frame clones alone and is incomplete. This repertoire shows roughly 56,000 clones, around 87% found once; its top ten account for about 1.5%. Sequencing used PBMCs. Receptors were obtained from a man aged 18 to 29 in good health and CMV-seronegative. CDR3s include the opening cysteine and the closing phenylalanine or tryptophan. A D gene is named only where the DNA matches it firmly. Clone size is not always given. Where it is, it says once, few, many or a class for expanded clones.

clone size	V gene	D gene	J gene	CDR3 protein	CDR3 DNA
-	TRBV5-1	TRBD1	TRBJ1-1	CASSSPLGTEDTEAFF	TGCGCCAGCAGCTCGCCCCTCGGGACAGAGGACACTGAAGCTTTCTTT
-	TRBV12-2	-	TRBJ2-5	CASRLGLAGQETQYF	TGTGCAAGTCGCTTAGGACTAGCGGGGCAAGAGACCCAGTACTTC
few	TRBV5-1	TRBD2	TRBJ2-7	CASSGVAGYEQYF	TGCGCCAGCAGTGGGGTAGCGGGGTACGAGCAGTACTTC
-	TRBV25-1	TRBD1	TRBJ1-2	CASDGQEEDGYTF	TGTGCCAGCGACGGACAGGAAGAGGATGGCTACACCTTC
-	TRBV10-2	-	TRBJ2-3	CASYEGGRMTDTQYF	TGCGCCAGCTACGAGGGGGGGCGTATGACAGATACGCAGTATTTT
-	TRBV29-1	-	TRBJ1-2	CSVEKGVAIANYGYTF	TGCAGCGTCGAAAAGGGGGTAGCTATAGCTAACTATGGCTACACCTTC
-	TRBV6-5	-	TRBJ1-2	CASSYGGANYGYTF	TGTGCCAGCAGTTATGGCGGAGCTAACTATGGCTACACCTTC
-	TRBV4-1	TRBD1	TRBJ1-2	CASSSGQGNYGYTF	TGCGCCAGCAGCTCGGGACAGGGGAACTATGGCTACACCTTC
-	TRBV7-8	TRBD1	TRBJ1-1	CASSAQGVNTEAFF	TGTGCCAGCAGCGCCCAGGGGGTGAACACTGAAGCTTTCTTT
few	TRBV30	-	TRBJ1-5	CAWSVLTDDQPQHF	TGTGCCTGGAGTGTACTGACAGACGATCAGCCCCAGCATTTT
once	TRBV5-1	TRBD1	TRBJ2-5	CASRQTSGQTQETQYF	TGCGCCAGCCGCCAAACCTCGGGACAGACTCAAGAGACCCAGTACTTC
-	TRBV27	-	TRBJ1-1	CASSFTRGTEAFF	TGTGCCAGCAGTTTCACGAGGGGGACTGAAGCTTTCTTT
-	TRBV19	-	TRBJ1-1	CASTTDPGTEAFF	TGTGCCAGTACAACAGACCCGGGAACTGAAGCTTTCTTT
-	TRBV29-1	-	TRBJ2-2	CSGQQTGELFF	TGCAGCGGTCAACAGACCGGGGAGCTGTTTTTT
-	TRBV11-2	TRBD1	TRBJ1-6	CASSPTGGMDSPLHF	TGTGCCAGCAGCCCGACAGGGGGAATGGATTCACCCCTCCACTTT
-	TRBV7-9	-	TRBJ1-2	CASSLGSYGYTF	TGTGCCAGCAGCTTAGGGAGTTATGGCTACACCTTC
-	TRBV30	-	TRBJ1-3	CAWSPSSGNTIYF	TGTGCCTGGAGTCCTAGTTCAGGAAACACCATATATTTT
-	TRBV19	TRBD1	TRBJ2-7	CASSQGASQEQYF	TGTGCCAGTAGTCAGGGGGCTAGCCAAGAGCAGTACTTC
-	TRBV20-1	TRBD1	TRBJ1-2	CSTRDSYGYTF	TGCAGTACCCGGGACAGCTATGGCTACACCTTC
-	TRBV10-3	TRBD2	TRBJ2-7	CAISESTSSGGPSSYEQYF	TGTGCCATCAGTGAGTCGACGTCTAGCGGGGGGCCCAGCTCCTACGAGCAGTACTTC
-	TRBV6-6	-	TRBJ2-5	CASSYSPGSNRETQYF	TGTGCCAGCAGTTACTCGCCAGGATCCAATCGGGAGACCCAGTACTTC
-	TRBV7-6	-	TRBJ2-3	CASSPHGSPEDTQYF	TGTGCCAGCAGCCCACACGGGTCGCCGGAGGATACGCAGTATTTT
-	TRBV5-1	TRBD2	TRBJ2-1	CASSLRAAGGLNEQFF	TGCGCCAGCAGCCTTCGTGCAGCGGGGGGGCTTAATGAGCAGTTCTTC
-	TRBV7-2	-	TRBJ1-3	CASSSGSGNTIYF	TGTGCCAGCAGCTCCGGGTCTGGAAACACCATATATTTT
-	TRBV28	-	TRBJ1-2	CASSYTGFGYTF	TGTGCCAGCAGCTATACAGGGTTTGGCTACACCTTC
-	TRBV27	-	TRBJ2-7	CASSFIEAYEQYF	TGTGCCAGCAGTTTCATTGAGGCCTACGAGCAGTACTTC
-	TRBV9	-	TRBJ1-3	CASSVEGASGNTIYF	TGTGCCAGCAGCGTAGAGGGAGCCTCTGGAAACACCATATATTTT
once	TRBV7-6	-	TRBJ2-7	CASAGAPKLYEQYF	TGTGCCAGCGCGGGGGCCCCGAAACTCTACGAGCAGTACTTC
-	TRBV9	TRBD1	TRBJ2-5	CASSVVQGAVWEQYF	TGTGCCAGCAGCGTAGTCCAGGGGGCGGTGTGGGAGCAGTACTTC
once	TRBV6-5	-	TRBJ1-5	CASSQQNQPQHF	TGTGCCAGCAGCCAACAGAATCAGCCCCAGCATTTT
-	TRBV5-8	-	TRBJ2-3	CASSSVDTQYF	TGTGCCAGCAGTTCTGTGGATACGCAGTATTTT
-	TRBV5-8	TRBD1	TRBJ2-3	CASSHTGTGGSDTQYF	TGTGCCAGCAGCCACACCGGGACAGGGGGCTCAGATACGCAGTATTTT
-	TRBV10-2	TRBD2	TRBJ2-2	CASRELARNTGELFF	TGCGCCAGCAGGGAACTAGCGAGGAACACCGGGGAGCTGTTTTTT
-	TRBV11-2	-	TRBJ1-4	CASSLRTPGEKLFF	TGTGCCAGCAGCCTAAGGACACCAGGCGAAAAACTGTTTTTT
few	TRBV28	-	TRBJ2-1	CASTQLSGYEQFF	TGTGCCAGCACCCAATTGTCGGGGTATGAGCAGTTCTTC
once	TRBV6-6	TRBD1	TRBJ1-4	CATYRDRGNEKLFF	TGTGCCACCTACCGGGACAGGGGCAACGAAAAACTGTTTTTT
-	TRBV7-8	-	TRBJ1-5	CASTPYREMGVSNQPQHF	TGTGCCAGCACCCCTTACAGGGAAATGGGGGTCAGCAATCAGCCCCAGCATTTT
-	TRBV5-4	-	TRBJ1-1	CASSLAGQGGINTEAFF	TGTGCCAGCAGCTTGGCTGGGCAGGGTGGGATTAACACTGAAGCTTTCTTT
-	TRBV6-5	TRBD1	TRBJ2-3	CASISDRGGTDTQYF	TGTGCCAGCATTTCGGACAGGGGAGGCACAGATACGCAGTATTTT
-	TRBV6-6	TRBD1	TRBJ1-5	CASTWTGGNQPQHF	TGTGCCAGCACCTGGACAGGGGGGAACCAGCCCCAGCATTTT
once	TRBV7-9	TRBD1	TRBJ1-2	CASSLDQTGGYGYTF	TGTGCCAGCAGCTTAGACCAGACAGGGGGTTATGGCTACACCTTC
-	TRBV9	-	TRBJ2-7	CASSGGGPFYEQYF	TGTGCCAGCAGTGGGGGGGGCCCCTTCTACGAGCAGTACTTC
-	TRBV29-1	-	TRBJ2-6	CSVVEAAGANVLTF	TGCAGCGTTGTGGAGGCAGCTGGGGCCAACGTCCTGACTTTC
-	TRBV10-3	-	TRBJ1-1	CAIGLNGMAGTEAFF	TGTGCCATCGGGCTAAATGGGATGGCGGGGACTGAAGCTTTCTTT
-	TRBV9	TRBD2	TRBJ2-2	CASSGWAGGPGELFF	TGTGCCAGCAGCGGCTGGGCGGGGGGGCCCGGGGAGCTGTTTTTT
few	TRBV19	-	TRBJ1-3	CASVISAGNTIYF	TGTGCCAGCGTAATATCGGCTGGAAACACCATATATTTT
-	TRBV6-5	-	TRBJ1-1	CASGRGGRWDTEAFF	TGTGCCAGCGGAAGGGGAGGAAGGTGGGACACTGAAGCTTTCTTT
-	TRBV2	-	TRBJ2-2	CASSQETLNTGELFF	TGTGCCAGCAGCCAGGAAACCTTGAACACCGGGGAGCTGTTTTTT
-	TRBV7-9	-	TRBJ2-5	CASSLVFGLQETQYF	TGTGCCAGCAGCTTAGTCTTCGGTCTCCAAGAGACCCAGTACTTC